Following are 17 T cell receptor beta chains from one sample sequenced in a study of cytomegalovirus exposure and HLA in healthy donors. The PCR made use of 60 Vbeta and 13 Jbeta primers. TCRdb's copy holds only in-frame clones and misses some; the assay was immunoSEQ multiplex PCR. The table gives 75,000 to 100,000 clones; the top ten clones make up 1.4% to 1.5% of it. The material sequenced was PBMCs. These receptors were taken from a woman between 55 and 75 years old in good health and CMV-seronegative.

The chain is built from TRBV2 and TRBJ2-7; D unresolved. The CDR3 runs 14 residues. Looked up from germline, CDR1 is SNHLY and CDR2 is FYNNEI. Trimming stripped 6 bases from V and 0 bases from J, with 12 bases between. Written as DNA, the CDR3 is TGTGCCAGCAGACAGAAGAGCAGCTCCTACGAGCAGTACTTC. As protein: CASRQKSSSYEQYF.

The DNA of the CDR3 is TGTGCCAGCAGCGTAGGTGGGGGAGGGAACACCGGGGAGCTGTTTTTT. This translates into CASSVGGGGNTGELFF. The V call is TRBV9, the J call TRBJ2-2, with TRBD2 as a possible D gene (6 bases). V was pared by 0 bases and J by 1 base, with 10 bases between. CDR3 length equals 16 residues. Germline CDR1 and CDR2: SGDLS and YYNGEE.

The chain combines TRBV29-1 with TRBJ2-1, with a possible D match to TRBD1 (7 bases). The CDR3 loop spans 14 amino acids. The ends were cut back, 6 bases at V and 5 bases at J, with 17 bases in the middle. CDR1 and CDR2 from the germline V gene are SQVTM and ANQGSEA. CDR3 in amino acids: CSVPRQGGHNEQFF. The CDR3 nucleotides read TGCAGCGTCCCGAGGCAGGGGGGCCACAATGAGCAGTTCTTC.

This chain links TRBV11-1 with TRBJ2-1; D uncertain. The V end lost 5 bases, the J end lost 4 bases, and 18 bases lay between the germline ends. The CDR3 is 16 residues long. In germline, CDR1 is SGHAT, CDR2 FQDESV (reference sequence). CDR3 residues: CASSRLGDGTYNEQFF. As DNA, the CDR3 is TGTGCCAGCAGCAGACTTGGAGATGGTACGTACAATGAGCAGTTCTTC.

The gene calls are TRBV5-4 and TRBJ1-3; 8 positions agree with TRBD1. V lost 0 bases and J lost 3; bases outside the gene matches: 11. This CDR3 has 18 residues. Germline CDR1 is SGHNT and CDR2 is YYREEE (reference sequence). The CDR3 nucleotides read TGTGCCAGCAGCTTGGCTGGGACAGGTCGGCTGGGTGGAAACACCATATATTTT. It codes for CASSLAGTGRLGGNTIYF.

The CDR3 protein is CASNTHGQLSYEQYF. The CDR3 DNA reads TGTGCCAGCAACACCCATGGACAGCTCTCCTACGAGCAGTACTTC. V gene TRBV28 combines with J gene TRBJ2-5; the D gene is possibly TRBD1 (6 bases). The J call may not be correct, given that the DNA end is closer to TRBJ2-7. The length of the CDR3 is 15 residues. The germline V gene encodes CDR1 MDHEN and CDR2 SYDVKM.

This chain uses TRBV27 with TRBJ2-3, with 14 positions matching TRBD2. The CDR3 has 16 residues. The V and J ends lost 5 bases and 4 bases, in that order; junction bases with no gene match: 5. The germline V gene has CDR1 MNHEY and CDR2 SMNVEV (reference sequence). The CDR3 DNA is TGTGCCAGCAGTCAGACTAGCGGGAGGGCGTCAGATACGCAGTATTTT. Its translation is CASSQTSGRASDTQYF.

The DNA of the CDR3 is TGTGCCAGCAGTTACGCGGCAGGGTTTAATCAGCCCCAGCATTTT. Its protein is CASSYAAGFNQPQHF. The chain has TRBV6-5 and TRBJ1-5; possible D gene TRBD1, 5 bases. CDR1 and CDR2 (germline): MNHEY, SVGAGI. Trimming removed 2 bases at V and 4 bases at J, with 12 bases between. This CDR3 has 15 amino acids.

The chain is built from TRBV6-5 and TRBJ1-2; 8 positions match TRBD1. This CDR3 has 14 amino acids. Germline V gene lookup returns CDR1 MNHEY and CDR2 SVGAGI. Trimming took 6 bases from V and 5 from J; bases not matched to a gene: 8. The CDR3 DNA reads TGTGCCAGCAGAGGCAGGGGGCGCCCATATGGCTACACCTTC. Translated: CASRGRGRPYGYTF.

Points on this clone: One junction end does not reproduce the germline sequence, and a read error may be involved. This sequence joins TRBV9 and TRBJ2-2, with a tentative D call TRBD1 (5 bases). CDR3 length: 15 amino acids. The germline CDR1 and CDR2 sequences are SGDLS and YYNGEE. CDR3 nucleotide sequence: TGTGGCAGCAGCGTAGCAACTCTAGGGGCCGGGGAGCTGTTTTTT. Its protein product is CGSSVATLGAGELFF.

The V call is TRBV7-2, the J call TRBJ2-7; 9 positions agree with TRBD1. Germline V gene lookup returns CDR1 SGHTA and CDR2 FQGNSA. The CDR3 runs 13 residues. V lost 4 bases, J lost 7 bases, and 5 bases stayed unmatched. The CDR3: CASSYDRGEEQYF. CDR3 bases: TGTGCCAGCAGCTATGACAGGGGGGAAGAGCAGTACTTC. The full variable domain, in which reference TRBV7-2 and TRBJ2-7 provide the parts outside the CDR3, is GAGVSQSPSNKVTEKGKDVELRCDPISGHTALYWYRQSLGQGLEFLIYFQGNSAPDKSGLPSDRFSAERTGGSVSTLTIQRTQQEDSAVYLCASSYDRGEEQYFGPGTRLTVT.

This chain joins TRBV29-1 and TRBJ2-5; 7 positions match TRBD1. The germline gives CDR1 SQVTM, CDR2 ANQGSEA. The J segment lost 1 base and the V segment lost 5 bases, leaving 22 bases of the junction unmatched. The CDR3 has 19 amino acids. CDR3 sequence reads: CSVLGGIWDSDPSQETQYF. In nucleotides, the CDR3 is TGCAGCGTTCTAGGTGGTATCTGGGACAGTGACCCTAGCCAAGAGACCCAGTACTTC.

This chain joins TRBV6-1 and TRBJ2-7; weak D call: TRBD2 (5 bases). The CDR3 has 13 amino acids. Germline values: CDR1 MNHNS, CDR2 SASEGT. V was pared by 5 bases and J by 4 bases, with 12 bases between. The CDR3 is CASSLAGGYEQYF. In nucleotides, the CDR3 is TGTGCCAGCAGTCTCGCAGGAGGATACGAGCAGTACTTC.

The V gene is TRBV25-1, the J gene TRBJ2-7, with TRBD2 as a possible D gene (7 bases). The CDR3 runs 15 residues. The V gene lost 2 bases and the J gene lost 0 bases, with 11 bases spanning the gap. Germline assignment: CDR1 MGHDK and CDR2 SYGVNS. The CDR3 reads CASSEQGRGSYEQYF. The CDR3 bases are TGTGCCAGCAGTGAACAGGGGAGGGGCTCCTACGAGCAGTACTTC.

The chain recombines TRBV19 with TRBJ1-4; D gene uncertain. This CDR3 is 14 amino acids long. Germline CDR1 and CDR2: LNHDA and SQIVND (reference sequence). The V gene lost 2 bases and the J gene lost 5 bases, with 9 bases spanning the gap. CDR3 DNA: TGTGCCAGTAGTATACAGAATTCAAATGAAAAACTGTTTTTT. It specifies CASSIQNSNEKLFF. Filled out from reference TRBV19 and TRBJ1-4, the complete variable domain reads DGGITQSPKYLFRKEGQNVTLSCEQNLNHDAMYWYRQDPGQGLRLIYYSQIVNDFQKGDIAEGYSVSREKKESFPLTVTSAQKNPTAFYLCASSIQNSNEKLFFGSGTQLSVL.

The chain carries TRBV15 and TRBJ2-7, with D uncertain. Per germline, CDR1 LNHNV and CDR2 YYDKDF (reference sequence). Deletions cut 0 bases from V and 1 base from J, with 10 bases between. The CDR3 spans 15 residues. CDR3 residues: CATSREIGRSYEQYF. The CDR3 DNA reads TGTGCCACCAGCAGAGAGATTGGCAGATCCTACGAGCAGTACTTC.

The chain has TRBV5-1 and TRBJ2-5, with 7 bases fitting TRBD1. The CDR3 contains 16 residues. CDR1 and CDR2 (germline): SGHRS, YFSETQ. Trimming cost V 4 bases and J 4 bases; bases outside gene matches: 13. DNA of the CDR3: TGCGCCAGCAGCCTGTCTATCGTACAGGGGCGAGAGACCCAGTACTTC. Its translation: CASSLSIVQGRETQYF.